Each of the 25 T cell receptor beta chains below was sequenced from the same sample in a study of blood T cell repertoires in COVID-19. Sequenced by immunoSEQ multiplex PCR; TCRdb stores in-frame clones only, minus some. Here the sample spans 90,000 to 100,000 clones, about 85% being singletons. Sequenced sample: peripheral blood. The receptor set was obtained from an elderly man with acute or convalescent COVID-19.

This chain connects TRBV5-1 to TRBJ2-1; D is possibly TRBD1 (6 bases). Germline V lookup: CDR1 SGHRS, CDR2 YFSETQ. The V gene lost 4 bases and the J gene lost 7 bases, with 18 bases spanning the gap. The CDR3 is 15 amino acids. The CDR3 here is CASSVETGTMNEQFF. The CDR3 nucleotides read TGCGCCAGCAGCGTGGAAACAGGGACAATGAATGAGCAGTTCTTC.

The rearrangement joins TRBV24-1 to TRBJ1-5; D gene ambiguous. Per the germline V gene, CDR1 is KGHDR and CDR2 is SFDVKD. With 9 bases removed from V and 1 base from J, the gap between germline ends came to 9 bases. This CDR3 has 13 residues. As DNA, the CDR3 is TGTGCCACCGCCCAGTCGAGCAATCAGCCCCAGCATTTT. It codes for CATAQSSNQPQHF.

The chain combines TRBV6-5 with TRBJ1-2, with 10 bases that match TRBD1. The germline V gene has CDR1 MNHEY and CDR2 SVGAGI. Unmatched junction bases numbered 5, after V lost 6 bases and J lost 4 bases. This CDR3 is 14 amino acids long. This CDR3 reads CASRAGTGAYGYTF. In DNA, the CDR3 is TGTGCCAGCAGGGCCGGGACAGGGGCCTATGGCTACACCTTC.

The chain employs TRBV7-3 and TRBJ2-3; 10 bases line up with TRBD1. V was clipped by 4 bases and J by 3 bases; unmatched bases: 4. This CDR3 is built from 15 residues. Germline-derived CDR1 and CDR2 are SGHTA and FQGTGA. The CDR3 nucleotides read TGTGCCAGCAGCTGGGGACAGGGGTTGACAGATACGCAGTATTTT. Protein: CASSWGQGLTDTQYF.

V is TRBV6-2 or TRBV6-3 and J is TRBJ2-4; D may be TRBD2 (5 bases). V lost 0 bases, J lost 3 bases, and 6 bases lay in between. The CDR3 sequence is 14 residues long. CDR1 is MNHEY, CDR2 SVGEGT, per germline. The CDR3 DNA is TGTGCCAGCAGTTACTCGCGGGTCAAAAACATTCAGTACTTC. It translates to CASSYSRVKNIQYF.

The V gene is TRBV11-3, the J gene TRBJ1-1; 7 bases match TRBD1. This CDR3 has 13 amino acids. V was clipped by 3 bases and J by 5 bases; unmatched bases: 3. The germline gives CDR1 SGHNT, CDR2 YENEEA. CDR3 residues: CASSFSGGTEAFF. The CDR3 DNA sequence: TGTGCCAGCAGCTTCTCAGGGGGAACTGAAGCTTTCTTT.

V is TRBV5-5 and J is TRBJ2-7; D remains unclear. The CDR3 is 11 residues long. CDR1 and CDR2 from the germline V gene are SGHKS and YYEKEE (reference sequence). V lost 4 bases, J lost 2 bases, and 4 bases lay in between. CDR3 bases: TGTGCCAGCAGCCCGGCCTACGAGCAGTACTTC. Protein sequence: CASSPAYEQYF.

J is TRBJ2-5 and V is TRBV19; 7 nucleotides line up with TRBD1. Unmatched junction bases numbered 5, after V lost 6 bases and J lost 1 base. The CDR3 is made up of 14 amino acids. The germline CDR1 and CDR2 sequences are LNHDA and SQIVND (reference sequence). Here the CDR3 DNA reads TGTGCCAGTAGCCCGACAGGGTCCCAAGAGACCCAGTACTTC. Translation gives CASSPTGSQETQYF.

This chain uses TRBV19 with TRBJ1-2; 7 nucleotides line up with TRBD1. The CDR3 runs 15 residues. The germline V gene encodes CDR1 LNHDA and CDR2 SQIVND (reference sequence). V lost 5 bases to trimming and J lost 4 bases; unmatched junction nucleotides: 10. CDR3 coding DNA: TGTGCCAGTAGTCCCACCTTAGGGGGCATCTATGGCTACACCTTC. Translating it yields CASSPTLGGIYGYTF.

In this sample, this clone turned up a few times. The gene calls are TRBV18 and TRBJ2-7, with D possibly matching TRBD2 (5 bases). The CDR3 has 12 amino acids. Germline V lookup: CDR1 KGHSH, CDR2 LQKENI. Deletions cut 2 bases from V and 5 bases from J, with 7 bases between. Here the CDR3 reads CASSPTGNEQYF. The CDR3 DNA is TGTGCCAGCTCACCAACCGGGAACGAGCAGTACTTC.

This chain uses TRBV25-1 with TRBJ1-6; the D gene is possibly TRBD1 (6 bases). The V end was cut by 1 base, the J end by 9 bases, with 10 bases between. The CDR3 sequence is 14 residues long. Germline values: CDR1 MGHDK, CDR2 SYGVNS. The CDR3 protein is CASSEWGPTSPLHF. CDR3 nucleotide sequence: TGTGCCAGCAGTGAATGGGGGCCGACTTCACCCCTCCACTTT.

V usage is TRBV4-2 and J usage is TRBJ2-3, with 8 bases fitting TRBD2. CDR1 and CDR2 from the germline V gene are LGHNA and YNFKEQ. CDR3 length: 17 amino acids. With 0 bases clipped from V and 7 bases from J, the junction kept 12 bases outside the gene matches. CDR3 in DNA: TGTGCCAGCAGCCAAGATAGAGGCAGCGGGAGTACGTATACGCAGTATTTT. Amino acids: CASSQDRGSGSTYTQYF.

The chain combines TRBV7-3 with TRBJ2-2; a possible D gene is TRBD1 (5 bases). The CDR3 totals 16 residues. Germline V lookup: CDR1 SGHTA, CDR2 FQGTGA. V lost 5 bases to trimming and J lost 1 base, with 14 bases between them. The CDR3: CASSKLHTGNTGELFF. DNA for the CDR3: TGTGCCAGCAGCAAACTCCACACAGGGAACACCGGGGAGCTGTTTTTT.

The chain couples TRBV6-5 to TRBJ1-1, with unresolved D. Trimming removed 4 bases at V and 11 bases at J, with 20 bases between. This CDR3 is 14 amino acids long. CDR1 MNHEY and CDR2 SVGAGI come from the germline V gene. The CDR3 sequence is CASSSSSDKREAFF. The CDR3 DNA reads TGTGCCAGCAGTTCCTCCTCCGACAAAAGAGAGGCTTTCTTT.

This chain connects TRBV19 to TRBJ2-1; 7 nucleotides match TRBD1. The germline V gene encodes CDR1 LNHDA and CDR2 SQIVND (reference sequence). The CDR3 is 15 amino acids. The V gene end was trimmed by 4 bases and the J gene end by 1 base; junction bases not matched to a gene: 4. The CDR3 DNA is TGTGCCAGTAGTAGACAGGGTAGGTCCTACAATGAGCAGTTCTTC. It specifies CASSRQGRSYNEQFF.

This clone has only one observation. The rearrangement joins TRBV6-4 to TRBJ2-1; D is perhaps TRBD2 (6 bases). Germline V gene data show CDR1 as MRHNA and CDR2 as SNTAGT. Trimming removed 4 bases from V and 8 bases from J, with 12 bases in between. The CDR3 has 13 residues. This CDR3 is CASSGEAGDEQFF. The CDR3 DNA follows: TGTGCCAGCAGTGGGGAGGCGGGCGATGAGCAGTTCTTC.

The chain has TRBV7-3 and TRBJ2-6; D unresolved. V dropped 5 bases and J dropped 0 bases, with 17 bases sitting between them. In germline, CDR1 is SGHTA, CDR2 FQGTGA. The CDR3 runs 18 residues. For the CDR3, the DNA is TGTGCCAGCAGCCCCGAAGCGCCACTACGCTCTGGGGCCAACGTCCTGACTTTC. Translating gives CASSPEAPLRSGANVLTF.

This rearrangement joins TRBV7-3 to TRBJ1-1, with 8 bases that match TRBD1. After removal of 5 bases from V and 3 bases from J, the junction contained 5 bases not matched to a gene. The V gene's germline CDR1 is SGHTA and CDR2 FQGTGA. The CDR3 extends over 14 amino acids. CDR3 in amino acids: CASSPTGGDTEAFF. As DNA, the CDR3 is TGTGCCAGCAGCCCCACAGGGGGGGACACTGAAGCTTTCTTT.

V and J are TRBV18 and TRBJ1-2; D may be TRBD1 (5 bases). The V gene lost 2 bases and the J gene lost 8 bases, with 6 bases spanning the gap. Germline-derived CDR1 and CDR2 are KGHSH and LQKENI. There are 11 residues in the CDR3. CDR3 loop: CASSPGAGYTF. The CDR3 bases are TGTGCCAGCTCACCAGGGGCCGGCTACACCTTC.

The chain is built from TRBV25-1 and TRBJ1-1; 7 nucleotides agree with TRBD1. Trimming cost V 2 bases and J 7 bases; bases outside gene matches: 4. The CDR3 consists of 13 residues. In germline, CDR1 is MGHDK, CDR2 SYGVNS. For the CDR3, the DNA is TGTGCCAGCAGTGAAATCAGGGGGAGTGAAGCTTTCTTT. This codes for CASSEIRGSEAFF.

A few counts support this clone. The chain carries TRBV28 and TRBJ2-1, with 7 bases matching TRBD1. The V segment lost 5 bases and the J segment 8 bases; nucleotides outside the gene matches: 9. The CDR3 is 14 residues long. The germline V gene encodes CDR1 MDHEN and CDR2 SYDVKM. The CDR3 here is CASSTISTGDEQFF. The CDR3 DNA follows: TGTGCCAGCAGTACAATCTCAACAGGGGATGAGCAGTTCTTC.

The V and J genes are TRBV9 and TRBJ2-2; D remains unclear. With 0 bases removed from V and 7 bases from J, the gap between germline ends came to 4 bases. CDR3 length equals 12 residues. Germline V gene lookup returns CDR1 SGDLS and CDR2 YYNGEE. CDR3 loop: CASSVAGGELFF. The CDR3 DNA follows: TGTGCCAGCAGCGTAGCGGGCGGGGAGCTGTTTTTT.

CDR3 DNA sequence: TGTGCCGTAACCCGGGACAGGGTCCCCTACGAGCAGTACTTC. It translates to CAVTRDRVPYEQYF. The V and J genes are TRBV27 and TRBJ2-7; 9 bases are a match to TRBD1. Trimming at V came to 11 bases and at J to 2 bases, leaving 10 bases not matched to a gene. Germline lookup yields CDR1 MNHEY and CDR2 SMNVEV (reference sequence). The CDR3 is 14 residues long.

J is TRBJ1-2 and V is TRBV5-4, with TRBD1 matching over 7 bases. V dropped 4 bases and J dropped 4; count of bases not matched to a gene: 10. Germline loops: CDR1 SGHNT, CDR2 YYREEE (reference sequence). CDR3 length: 15 residues. CDR3 in amino acids: CASSGDRALGYGYTF. CDR3 nucleotides: TGTGCCAGCAGCGGAGACAGGGCCTTGGGCTATGGCTACACCTTC.

The gene calls are TRBV14 and TRBJ1-1; D might be TRBD1 (5 bases). The germline V gene encodes CDR1 SGHDN and CDR2 FVKESK. V lost 5 bases to trimming and J lost 0 bases, with 25 bases between them. The CDR3 is 19 residues long. For the CDR3, the DNA is TGTGCCAGCAGCGGACGACGAGTGGGGCAACGGAGCATGAACACTGAAGCTTTCTTT. Its translation: CASSGRRVGQRSMNTEAFF.